The rows below give T cell receptor beta chains drawn from one sample of a study of blood T cell repertoires in COVID-19. Assay: immunoSEQ multiplex PCR; the TCRdb copy retains only in-frame clones and omits some. The data hold 210,000 or so clones, with 86% observed a single time. What was sequenced was peripheral blood. The receptors here all came from a woman between 45 and 65 years old with acute or convalescent COVID-19. The CDR3 runs from the conserved cysteine through the conserved F or W. D genes are given only for firm matches. Expanded clones are given a class, and other clones once, few, many or no size at all.

V: TRBV24-1; J: TRBJ2-3; D: TRBD1; size: -; CDR3: CATDTGDGDTQYF; DNA: TGTGCCACCGATACAGGGGACGGAGATACGCAGTATTTT
V: TRBV28; J: TRBJ1-2; D: -; size: -; CDR3: CASSLSLYGYTF; DNA: TGTGCCAGCAGTTTGTCCCTCTATGGCTACACCTTC
V: TRBV3-1/TRBV3-2; J: TRBJ2-7; D: -; size: -; CDR3: CASSPRGGGGYEQYF; DNA: TGTGCCAGCAGCCCCCGTGGAGGGGGCGGGTACGAGCAGTACTTC
V: TRBV18; J: TRBJ2-7; D: -; size: -; CDR3: CASSPPGISYEQYF; DNA: TGTGCCAGCTCACCGCCAGGCATCTCCTACGAGCAGTACTTC
V: TRBV5-4; J: TRBJ2-5; D: -; size: once; CDR3: CASQGQQGQETQYF; DNA: TGTGCCAGTCAGGGACAACAAGGACAAGAGACCCAGTACTTC
V: TRBV5-1; J: TRBJ2-7; D: TRBD2; size: -; CDR3: CASSLGSSGSPSYEQYF; DNA: TGCGCCAGCAGCTTGGGGTCTAGCGGGAGCCCCTCCTACGAGCAGTACTTC
V: TRBV6-5; J: TRBJ1-1; D: TRBD1; size: -; CDR3: CASSPTGGNTEAFF; DNA: TGTGCCAGCAGCCCGACAGGGGGGAACACTGAAGCTTTCTTT
V: TRBV19; J: TRBJ1-5; D: TRBD1; size: -; CDR3: CASSIRGTGTLIGNQPQHF; DNA: TGTGCCAGTAGTATAAGAGGGACAGGAACTCTGATCGGCAATCAGCCCCAGCATTTT
V: TRBV5-5; J: TRBJ2-7; D: TRBD2; size: -; CDR3: CASSWERGYEQYF; DNA: TGTGCCAGCAGTTGGGAGCGGGGCTACGAGCAGTACTTC
V: TRBV18; J: TRBJ2-2; D: TRBD2; size: -; CDR3: CASSPPSGGNTGELFF; DNA: TGTGCCAGCTCACCACCTAGCGGGGGAAACACCGGGGAGCTGTTTTTT
V: TRBV7-9; J: TRBJ1-1; D: -; size: once; CDR3: CASSIYGGGAFF; DNA: TGTGCCAGCAGCATATACGGGGGTGGGGCTTTCTTT